Listed below are T cell receptor beta chains from one sample, sequenced in a study of beta chain features in type 1 diabetes. Sequencing used immunoSEQ multiplex PCR; TCRdb keeps in-frame clones, though not all of them. The table includes 120,000 to 150,000 clones, approximately 52% detected once. The source material was Tregs from blood. These receptors were taken from a man aged 18 to 30 in good health. Both conserved end residues are part of each CDR3. The order of the fields is J gene, V gene, CDR3 protein.

TRBJ2-5 TRBV28 CASSFRGLARETQYF
TRBJ2-1 TRBV29-1 CSVFKLTSEQFF
TRBJ1-1 TRBV4-1 CASSQDFLWNTEAFF
TRBJ2-1 TRBV19 CASSSRVTFNEQFF
TRBJ2-1 TRBV19 CASSIIGGIKNEQFF
TRBJ1-2 TRBV19 CASSIVGGTSYTF
TRBJ2-7 TRBV4-2 CASSPSSSDSGFYEQYF
TRBJ1-1 TRBV18 CASSGGQNTEAFF
TRBJ2-1 TRBV20-1 CSAPTSGSRFF
TRBJ2-7 TRBV7-2 CASSLSGRDSYEQYF
TRBJ1-1 TRBV7-2 CASSLVVWGAEAFF
TRBJ1-3 TRBV6-6 CASNEDRSFSGNTIYF
TRBJ2-5 TRBV5-1 CASSLAGLAARAFETQYF
TRBJ2-3 TRBV7-8 CASSFSRTSGSTDTQYF
TRBJ1-2 TRBV7-9 CASSLVLNYGYTF
TRBJ1-5 TRBV2 CASSTDRARNQPQHF
TRBJ1-2 TRBV7-9 CATSTGDGYGYTF
TRBJ1-2 TRBV10-3 CAISGSFYGYTF
TRBJ1-1 TRBV5-1 CASSLDRVGTEAFF
TRBJ2-2 TRBV25-1 CASGGQGGNTGELFF
TRBJ2-3 TRBV27 CASRPNTDTQYF
TRBJ2-4 TRBV25-1 CASSEDRTGWRNIQYF
TRBJ2-1 TRBV6-1 CASSGESSSYNEQFF
TRBJ2-7 TRBV21-1 CASGSPDRPDPYEQYF
TRBJ2-2 TRBV10-3 CAISRRGSGPSRTGELFF
TRBJ2-1 TRBV7-3 CASSLTPASSYNEQFF
TRBJ2-7 TRBV7-9 CASSPGGGAYEQYF
TRBJ2-4 TRBV9 CASSVGQEENIQYF
TRBJ1-5 TRBV30 CAWSVWPNQPQHF
TRBJ2-7 TRBV7-2 CASSLDRVASYEQYF
TRBJ1-2 TRBV7-8 CASSSSGRGPYGYTF
TRBJ2-3 TRBV4-1 CASSQDRSASTDTQYF
TRBJ1-2 TRBV5-1 CASSLAAPRYEAYTF
TRBJ1-6 TRBV7-2 CASSLARGTLPPLHF
TRBJ2-5 TRBV28 CASSQLAGGQETQYF
TRBJ1-4 TRBV19 CASTRRGFLNEKLFF
TRBJ2-7 TRBV7-8 CASSLRHGTVSYEQYF
TRBJ2-7 TRBV6-1 CASNKPSGGSYEQYF
TRBJ2-5 TRBV5-1 CASSLEGETQYF
TRBJ1-4 TRBV28 CASSRTGSTNEKLFF
TRBJ2-5 TRBV2 CASSGTSGRETQYF
TRBJ1-1 TRBV5-1 CASNQDGPEAFF
TRBJ2-7 TRBV7-3 CASSLETGSSYEQYF
TRBJ1-5 TRBV6-1 CASSLRAVWPQHF
TRBJ2-1 TRBV4-3 CASSLLAGPYNEQFF
TRBJ2-4 TRBV5-6 CASSLYPNIQYF
TRBJ2-4 TRBV5-1 CASSFSGGGNIQYF
TRBJ1-1 TRBV7-9 CASSTTRTTGVGTEAFF
TRBJ2-3 TRBV4-2 CASSQDWAAGGLVSTDTQYF
TRBJ1-2 TRBV29-1 CSVGDRGYYGYTF
TRBJ1-2 TRBV5-1 CASTASGRYGYTF
TRBJ2-7 TRBV5-1 CASSDGRSGVAGEQYF
TRBJ1-6 TRBV7-6 CASSLGQGGSPLHF
TRBJ2-7 TRBV27 CASSLKGSSYEQYF
TRBJ2-1 TRBV5-1 CASRTGRGASAYNEQFF